This T cell receptor (beta chain) was observed in a study of shared clonotypes between healthy human individuals. Whole-study context: The study enrolled a couple of women and three men aged 18 to 49. Findings of the study overall: The authors expected sequencing depth to affect clonotype sharing among donors.

Replicate PCRs run on sorted subsets employed approximately 180 ng DNA, 30,000 to 35,000 T cell genomes. This table comes from immunoSEQ multiplex PCR, and its TCRdb copy is limited to in-frame clones, with some not included. There are about 1 million clones in the sample; 70% to 80% occur only once, and about 1.5% lies in the top ten. This clone occurred once. Its antigen remains unknown. This CDR3 is built from 15 residues. CDR1 and CDR2 (germline): SGHTA, FQGTGA. Trimming removed 2 bases at V and 6 bases at J, with 14 bases between. The sample was memory CD4+ T cells sorted from blood. This sample's subset: CD45RA-negative fraction. The chain couples TRBV7-3 to TRBJ2-1, with D possibly TRBD2 on 6 matching bases. The TCR sequence derives from a young man in good health. As DNA, the CDR3 is TGTGCCAGCAGCTTAGGTGCGGCGGGGTCCAATGAGCAGTTCTTC. Residues: CASSLGAAGSNEQFF.